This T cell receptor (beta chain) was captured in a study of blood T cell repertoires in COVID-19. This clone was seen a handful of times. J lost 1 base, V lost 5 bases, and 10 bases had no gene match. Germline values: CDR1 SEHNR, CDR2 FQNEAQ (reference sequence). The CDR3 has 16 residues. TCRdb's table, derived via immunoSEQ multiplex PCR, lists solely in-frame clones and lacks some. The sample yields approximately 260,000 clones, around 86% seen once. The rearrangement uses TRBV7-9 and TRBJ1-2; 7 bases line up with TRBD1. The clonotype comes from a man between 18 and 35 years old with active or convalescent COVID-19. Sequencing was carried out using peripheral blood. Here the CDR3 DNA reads TGTGCCAGCAGCCCCCGCGGAGGGGGCTATAACTATGGCTACACCTTC. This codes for CASSPRGGGYNYGYTF.